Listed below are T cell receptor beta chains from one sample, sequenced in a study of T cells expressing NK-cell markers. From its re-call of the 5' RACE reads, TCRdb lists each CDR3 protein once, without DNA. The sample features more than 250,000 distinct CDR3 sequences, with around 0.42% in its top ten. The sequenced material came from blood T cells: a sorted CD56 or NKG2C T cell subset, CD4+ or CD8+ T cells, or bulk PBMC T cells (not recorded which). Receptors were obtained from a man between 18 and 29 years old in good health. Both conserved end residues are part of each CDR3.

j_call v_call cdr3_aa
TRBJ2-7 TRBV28 CASSTVGYEQYF
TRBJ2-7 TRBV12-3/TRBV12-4 CASSFKGGYEQYF
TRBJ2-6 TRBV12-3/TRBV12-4 CASSSSSGANVLTF
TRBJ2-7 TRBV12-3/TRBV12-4 CASSKGTGLSYEQYF
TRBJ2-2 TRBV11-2 CASSPGGSLNTGELFF
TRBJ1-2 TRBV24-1 CATSDERSTYGYTF
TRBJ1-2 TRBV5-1 CASRGGEAHYGYTF
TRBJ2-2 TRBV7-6 CASSPRTEAGELFF
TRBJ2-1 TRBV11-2 CASSPRGSGRVSSYNEQFF
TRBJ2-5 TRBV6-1 CASSDGLGWSGTQYF
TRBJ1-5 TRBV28 CASSLMANWGQSNQPQHF
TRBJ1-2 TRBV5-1 CASSEDRGGYTF
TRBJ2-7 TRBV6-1 CASSRPGTSVEQYF
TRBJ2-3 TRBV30 CAWSVLPGSQTDTQYF
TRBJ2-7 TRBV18 CASSPGQGVYEQYF
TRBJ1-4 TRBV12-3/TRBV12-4 CASSLGQRGANEKLFF
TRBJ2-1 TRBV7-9 CASTIGTSGRVAEQFF
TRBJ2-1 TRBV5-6 CASSTRGTFSYNEQFF
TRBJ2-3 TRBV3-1 CASSQEGVTDTQYF
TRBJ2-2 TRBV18 CASSLNGRLNTGELFF